This T cell receptor (beta chain) emerged from a study of cytomegalovirus exposure and HLA in healthy donors (dated by TCRdb to the late 2010s). About the investigation overall: The 500 to 700 repertoires of the first cohort and the 110 or so validation repertoires were produced on the same platform, according to a later analysis. The aim of the study was to test whether cataloging public T cell receptors could identify signatures of past pathogen exposure. High-throughput TCR immunosequencing, statistical association of individual TCRs with disease status, and machine learning were combined to predict cytomegalovirus infection status. Along with the approximately 620-subject first cohort, a separate validation cohort of some 130 different subjects was used. Overall study outcomes, separate from this receptor: A total of 150 to 200 TCR beta chains were listed by the study as associated with cytomegalovirus. The classifier was reported to diagnose cytomegalovirus status with high specificity and sensitivity in both the original and validation cohorts. A later analysis lacked HLA typing for the validation cohort, so it scored co-occurrence in that cohort across all 110 or so repertoires. Most TCR sequences were seen in very few donors, while some public TCRs were found in many individuals. Subsequent analysis determined that TCRs grouped into clusters in the first cohort also showed a tendency toward co-occurrence across the 120 or so validation repertoires, and approximately 94% of cluster scores exceeded 0. A few of the identified cytomegalovirus-associated TCR beta chains were confirmed in vitro to be specific for cytomegalovirus antigens. It was suggested by the authors that the approach could potentially be generalized to other disease states and immunological phenotypes.

To note about this clone: What antigen it recognizes has not been identified. Within one base of it there is no much larger clone, and no base qualities were kept.

Donors formed part of the validation cohort, which comprised 120 or so subjects and was distinct from the first cohort of 666 subjects. Trimming leaves V shorter by 5 bases and J shorter by 5 bases, with the junction holding 16 bases beyond the gene matches. The CDR3, cysteine through phenylalanine, is 17 amino acids long. The read is trimmed to its CDR3 DNA, 51 bases read in frame from base 1. The CDR1 and CDR2 encoded by the germline V gene (reference sequence) are MNHEY and SMNVEV. Libraries were made using the immunoSEQ multiplex PCR assay. In the paper's pipeline: To diagnose cytomegalovirus status from the catalog of TCR beta chain sequences, a statistical classification framework was built. Imported from immuneACCESS, the table was reduced by TCRdb to in-frame sequences with V and J called. These copies leave out some clones; in studies compared against another copy, an unresolved V gene accounts for under half, and the cause of the remainder is not known. Clonal size and the V and J genes are those of that table, whereas D and trimming came from the DNA. The sample table contains about 130,000 clones; only one count was recorded for roughly 89% of them. The ten largest clones capture about 1.2% of the sample.

The sequenced material came from PBMCs. The clonotype comes from a woman aged 18-29 years in good health and CMV-seronegative. Recombination connected TRBV27 to TRBJ1-1, and 8 junctional nucleotides match TRBD1. Here is the DNA: TGTGCCAGCAGTCCTATACTGGACAGGGTGGGTAGGACTGAAGCTTTCTTT. Translated, this gives CASSPILDRVGRTEAFF.